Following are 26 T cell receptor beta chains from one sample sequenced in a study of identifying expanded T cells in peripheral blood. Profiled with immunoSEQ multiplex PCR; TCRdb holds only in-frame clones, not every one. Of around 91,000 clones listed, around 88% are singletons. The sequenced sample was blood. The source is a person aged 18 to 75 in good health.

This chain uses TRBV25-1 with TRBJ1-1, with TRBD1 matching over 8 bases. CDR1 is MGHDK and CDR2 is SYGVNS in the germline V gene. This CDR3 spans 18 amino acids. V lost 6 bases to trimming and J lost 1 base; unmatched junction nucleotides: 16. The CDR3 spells CASSWNQGTGPKNTEAFF. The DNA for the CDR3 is TGTGCCAGCAGCTGGAATCAGGGGACAGGCCCCAAGAACACTGAAGCTTTCTTT.

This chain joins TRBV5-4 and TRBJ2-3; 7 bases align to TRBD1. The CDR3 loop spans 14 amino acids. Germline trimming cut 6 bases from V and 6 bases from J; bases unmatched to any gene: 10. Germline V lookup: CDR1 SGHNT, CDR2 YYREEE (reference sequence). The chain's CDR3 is CASTPDRVTDTQYF. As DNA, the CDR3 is TGTGCCAGCACCCCCGACAGGGTGACGGATACGCAGTATTTT.

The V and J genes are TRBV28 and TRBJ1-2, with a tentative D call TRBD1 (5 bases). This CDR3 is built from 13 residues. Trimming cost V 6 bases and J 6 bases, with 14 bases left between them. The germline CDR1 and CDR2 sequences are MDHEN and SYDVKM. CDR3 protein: CASSFAGLNGYTF. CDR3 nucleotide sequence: TGTGCCAGCAGCTTCGCGGGACTTAATGGCTACACCTTC.

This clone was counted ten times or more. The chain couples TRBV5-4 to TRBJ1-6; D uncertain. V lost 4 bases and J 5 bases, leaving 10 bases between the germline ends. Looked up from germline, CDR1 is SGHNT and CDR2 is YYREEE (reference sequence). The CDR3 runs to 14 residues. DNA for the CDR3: TGTGCCAGCAGCCCTATAAGAGATAATTCACCCCTCCACTTT. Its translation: CASSPIRDNSPLHF.

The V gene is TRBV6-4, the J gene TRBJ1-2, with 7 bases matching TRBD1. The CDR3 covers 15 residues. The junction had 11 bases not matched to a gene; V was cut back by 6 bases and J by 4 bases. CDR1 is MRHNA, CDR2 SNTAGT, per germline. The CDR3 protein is CASRVATGALYGYTF. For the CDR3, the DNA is TGTGCCAGCAGGGTTGCAACAGGGGCCCTCTATGGCTACACCTTC.

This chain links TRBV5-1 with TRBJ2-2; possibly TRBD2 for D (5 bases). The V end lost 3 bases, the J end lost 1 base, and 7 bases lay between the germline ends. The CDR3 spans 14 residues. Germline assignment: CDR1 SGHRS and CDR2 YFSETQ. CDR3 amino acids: CASSWEMNTGELFF. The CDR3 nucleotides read TGCGCCAGCAGCTGGGAGATGAACACCGGGGAGCTGTTTTTT.

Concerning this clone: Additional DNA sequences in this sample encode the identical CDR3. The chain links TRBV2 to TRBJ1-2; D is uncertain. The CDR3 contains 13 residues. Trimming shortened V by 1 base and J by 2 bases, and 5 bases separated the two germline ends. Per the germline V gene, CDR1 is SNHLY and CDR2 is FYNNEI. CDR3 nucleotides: TGTGCCAGCAGTGAAGGTACAAACTATGGCTACACCTTC. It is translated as CASSEGTNYGYTF.

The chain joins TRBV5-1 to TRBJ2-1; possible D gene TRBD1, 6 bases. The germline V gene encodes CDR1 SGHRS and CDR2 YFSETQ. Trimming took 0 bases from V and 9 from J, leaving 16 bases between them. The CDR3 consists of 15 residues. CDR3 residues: CASSLVGKQGGEQFF. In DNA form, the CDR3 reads TGCGCCAGCAGCTTGGTCGGTAAGCAAGGGGGTGAGCAGTTCTTC.

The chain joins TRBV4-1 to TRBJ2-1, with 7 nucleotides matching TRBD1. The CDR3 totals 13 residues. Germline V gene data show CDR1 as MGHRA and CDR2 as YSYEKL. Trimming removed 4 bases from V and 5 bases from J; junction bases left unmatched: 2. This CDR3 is CASSRDSHNEQFF. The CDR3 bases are TGCGCCAGCAGCCGGGACAGCCACAATGAGCAGTTCTTC.

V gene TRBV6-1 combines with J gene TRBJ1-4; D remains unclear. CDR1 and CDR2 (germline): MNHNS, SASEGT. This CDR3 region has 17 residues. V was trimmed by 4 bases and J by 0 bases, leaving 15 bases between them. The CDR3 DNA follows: TGTGCCAGCAGTGGCCGCCCCTCGGGAGCAACTAATGAAAAACTGTTTTTT. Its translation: CASSGRPSGATNEKLFF.

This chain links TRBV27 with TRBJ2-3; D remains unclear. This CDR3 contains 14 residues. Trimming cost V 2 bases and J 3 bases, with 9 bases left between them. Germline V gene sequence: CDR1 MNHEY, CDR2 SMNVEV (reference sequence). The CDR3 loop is CASSLRGRTDTQYF. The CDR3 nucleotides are TGTGCCAGCAGTTTAAGAGGCAGAACAGATACGCAGTATTTT.

CDR3 protein: CASSFNPRDRVGGRAQYF. CDR3 sequence (DNA): TGTGCCAGCAGTTTTAACCCCCGCGACAGGGTCGGAGGCAGGGCCCAGTACTTC. This chain uses TRBV27 with TRBJ2-5, with TRBD1 identical over 7 bases. The CDR3 is 18 amino acids. Trimming at V came to 3 bases and at J to 9 bases, leaving 22 bases not matched to a gene. The germline V gene encodes CDR1 MNHEY and CDR2 SMNVEV (reference sequence).

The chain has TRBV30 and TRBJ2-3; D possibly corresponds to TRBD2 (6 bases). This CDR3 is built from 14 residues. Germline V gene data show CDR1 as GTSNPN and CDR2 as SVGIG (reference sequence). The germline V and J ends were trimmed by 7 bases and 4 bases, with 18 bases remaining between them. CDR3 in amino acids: CASGVGPTPDTQYF. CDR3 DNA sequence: TGTGCCTCGGGAGTTGGTCCCACCCCAGATACGCAGTATTTT.

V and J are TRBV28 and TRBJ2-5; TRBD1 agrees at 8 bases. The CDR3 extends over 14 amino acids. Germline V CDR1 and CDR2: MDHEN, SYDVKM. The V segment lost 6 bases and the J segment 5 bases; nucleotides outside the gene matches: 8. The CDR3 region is CASRPQGAWETQYF. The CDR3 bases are TGTGCCAGCAGACCCCAGGGGGCCTGGGAGACCCAGTACTTC.

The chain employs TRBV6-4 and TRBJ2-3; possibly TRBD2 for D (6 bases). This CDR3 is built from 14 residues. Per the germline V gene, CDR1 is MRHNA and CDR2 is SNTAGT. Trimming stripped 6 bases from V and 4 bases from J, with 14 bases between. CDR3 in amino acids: CASSIGRGADTQYF. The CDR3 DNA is TGTGCCAGCAGCATCGGGCGGGGTGCAGATACGCAGTATTTT.

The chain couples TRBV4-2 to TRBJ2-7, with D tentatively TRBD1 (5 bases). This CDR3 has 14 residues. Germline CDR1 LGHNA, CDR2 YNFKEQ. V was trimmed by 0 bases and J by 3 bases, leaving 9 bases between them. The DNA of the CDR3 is TGTGCCAGCAGCCAAGATCGACAGAGCTACGAGCAGTACTTC. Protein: CASSQDRQSYEQYF.

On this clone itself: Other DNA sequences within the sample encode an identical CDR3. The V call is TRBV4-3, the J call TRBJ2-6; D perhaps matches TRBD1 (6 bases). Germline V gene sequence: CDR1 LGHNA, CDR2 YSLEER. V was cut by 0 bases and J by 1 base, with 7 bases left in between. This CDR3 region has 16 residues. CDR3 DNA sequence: TGCGCCAGCAGCCAAGAGGGGACATCTGGGGCCAACGTCCTGACTTTC. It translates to CASSQEGTSGANVLTF.

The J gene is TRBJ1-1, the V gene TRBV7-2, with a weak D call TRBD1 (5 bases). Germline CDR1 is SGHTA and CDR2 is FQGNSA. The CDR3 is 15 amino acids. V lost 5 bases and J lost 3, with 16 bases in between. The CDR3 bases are TGTGCCAGCAGCCCTGGGCGGGGGAAGGACACTGAAGCTTTCTTT. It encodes CASSPGRGKDTEAFF.

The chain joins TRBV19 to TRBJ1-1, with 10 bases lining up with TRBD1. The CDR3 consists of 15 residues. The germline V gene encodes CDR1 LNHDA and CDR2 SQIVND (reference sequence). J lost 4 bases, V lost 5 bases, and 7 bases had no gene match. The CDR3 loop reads CASSPTGGGGTEAFF. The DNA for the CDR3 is TGTGCCAGTAGTCCGACAGGGGGCGGAGGCACTGAAGCTTTCTTT.

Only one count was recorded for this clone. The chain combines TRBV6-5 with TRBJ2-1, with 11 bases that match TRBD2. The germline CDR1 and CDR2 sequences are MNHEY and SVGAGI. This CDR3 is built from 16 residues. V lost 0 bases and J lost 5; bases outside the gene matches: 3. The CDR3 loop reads CASSYSRLAGNNEQFF. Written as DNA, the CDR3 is TGTGCCAGCAGTTACTCTAGACTAGCGGGAAACAATGAGCAGTTCTTC.

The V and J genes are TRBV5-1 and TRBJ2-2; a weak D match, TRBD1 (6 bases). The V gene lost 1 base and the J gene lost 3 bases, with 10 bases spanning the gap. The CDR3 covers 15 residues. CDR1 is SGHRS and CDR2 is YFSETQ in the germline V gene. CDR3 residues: CASSLTGSYTGELFF. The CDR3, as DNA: TGCGCCAGCAGCTTGACAGGGTCGTACACCGGGGAGCTGTTTTTT.

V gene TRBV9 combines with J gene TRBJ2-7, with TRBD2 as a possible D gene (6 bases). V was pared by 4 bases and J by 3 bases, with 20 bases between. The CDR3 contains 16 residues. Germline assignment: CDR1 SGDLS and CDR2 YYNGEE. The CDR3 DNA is TGTGCCAGCAGCTCCACCATGAGCGGGCCGCTCTACGAGCAGTACTTC. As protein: CASSSTMSGPLYEQYF.

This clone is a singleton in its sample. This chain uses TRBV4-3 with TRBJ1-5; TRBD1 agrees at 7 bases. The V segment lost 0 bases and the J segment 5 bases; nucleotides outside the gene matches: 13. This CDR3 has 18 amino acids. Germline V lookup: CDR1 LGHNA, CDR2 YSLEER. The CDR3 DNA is TGCGCCAGCAGCCAAGATCCTTATAGCCGGGACAGCTATCAGCCCCAGCATTTT. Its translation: CASSQDPYSRDSYQPQHF.

The CDR3 DNA follows: TGTGCCAGCAGCGTAGGAGACTACAATGAGCAGTTCTTC. It translates to CASSVGDYNEQFF. The V call is TRBV9, the J call TRBJ2-1; D unclear. Germline V gives CDR1 SGDLS, CDR2 YYNGEE. The CDR3 sequence is 13 residues long. Trimming took 0 bases from V and 3 from J, leaving 4 bases between them.

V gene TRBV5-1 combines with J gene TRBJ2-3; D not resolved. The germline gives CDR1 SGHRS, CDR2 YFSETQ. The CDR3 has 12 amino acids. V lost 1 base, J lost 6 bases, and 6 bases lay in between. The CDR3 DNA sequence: TGCGCCAGCAGCTTGACTGCGGATACGCAGTATTTT. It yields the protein CASSLTADTQYF.

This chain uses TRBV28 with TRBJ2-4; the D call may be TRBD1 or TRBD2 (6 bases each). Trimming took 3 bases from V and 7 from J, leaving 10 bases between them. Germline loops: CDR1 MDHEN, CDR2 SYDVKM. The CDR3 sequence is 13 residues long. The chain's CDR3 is CASSLRDMNIQYF. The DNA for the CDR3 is TGTGCCAGCAGTTTGCGGGACATGAACATTCAGTACTTC.